This passage covers 16 T cell receptor beta chains from one sample sequenced in a study of blood T cell repertoires in COVID-19. The assay was immunoSEQ multiplex PCR, and TCRdb's table has in-frame clones only and misses some. The profile shows 170,000 or so clones, nearly 80% of them singletons. The source material was peripheral blood. All receptors come from a woman in her seventies with acute or convalescent COVID-19.

The chain carries TRBV6-2 or TRBV6-3 and TRBJ2-2, with D maybe TRBD1 (6 bases). This CDR3 is built from 17 residues. The V end lost 5 bases, the J end lost 7 bases, and 23 bases lay between the germline ends. Looked up from germline, CDR1 is MNHEY and CDR2 is SVGEGT. CDR3: CASSPRQDPTGSGELFF. CDR3 bases: TGTGCCAGCAGTCCAAGACAGGACCCGACGGGGAGCGGGGAGCTGTTTTTT.

The chain joins TRBV7-9 to TRBJ2-5, with D unresolved. CDR3 size: 11 residues. Germline CDR1 SEHNR, CDR2 FQNEAQ (reference sequence). V was trimmed by 5 bases and J by 6 bases, leaving 7 bases between them. The CDR3 here is CASSPSKTQYF. CDR3 DNA: TGTGCCAGCAGCCCGAGTAAGACCCAGTACTTC.

This clone has a single count. The rearrangement links TRBV6-5 to TRBJ2-7; D remains unclear. This CDR3 is 11 amino acids long. Trimming pared 3 bases from V and 5 bases from J, leaving 5 bases between. CDR1 MNHEY and CDR2 SVGAGI come from the germline V gene. The CDR3 is CASSYLHEQYF. CDR3 DNA: TGTGCCAGCAGTTATCTCCACGAGCAGTACTTC.

V is TRBV5-1 and J is TRBJ2-2, with 7 bases matching TRBD2. This CDR3 has 17 amino acids. The J segment lost 0 bases and the V segment lost 2 bases, leaving 7 bases of the junction unmatched. Germline V gene lookup returns CDR1 SGHRS and CDR2 YFSETQ. The CDR3 here is CASSFAREASNTGELFF. As DNA, the CDR3 is TGCGCCAGCAGCTTTGCCCGGGAGGCCTCGAACACCGGGGAGCTGTTTTTT.

This rearrangement joins TRBV6-1 to TRBJ2-3, with TRBD2 as a possible D gene (5 bases). V shed 4 bases and J shed 4 bases, with 21 bases lying between them. The CDR3 length is 17 residues. CDR1 MNHNS and CDR2 SASEGT come from the germline V gene. CDR3 amino acids: CASSVTGWRPSADTQYF. The CDR3 DNA follows: TGTGCCAGCAGTGTCACGGGGTGGAGGCCGTCCGCAGATACGCAGTATTTT.

The chain links TRBV18 to TRBJ1-6; D remains ambiguous. This CDR3 has 18 residues. Germline CDR1 is KGHSH and CDR2 is LQKENI. Trimming left V 1 base short and J 3 bases short, with 16 bases between. The CDR3, as DNA: TGTGCCAGCTCACCACTCGTCGTAAGAGAAAACTATAATTCACCCCTCCACTTT. This gives the protein CASSPLVVRENYNSPLHF.

J is TRBJ2-7 and V is TRBV6-6, with D maybe TRBD2 (5 bases). V lost 6 bases to trimming and J lost 3 bases, with 18 bases between them. The germline V gene encodes CDR1 MNHNY and CDR2 SVGAGI (reference sequence). The CDR3 loop spans 15 amino acids. CDR3: CASSPTPGGRYEQYF. The CDR3 bases are TGTGCCAGCAGCCCCACCCCTGGAGGCCGCTACGAGCAGTACTTC.

This clone was seen only once. The genes are TRBV4-1 and TRBJ1-4; 11 positions match TRBD1. From germline, CDR1 is MGHRA and CDR2 YSYEKL. The CDR3 contains 19 residues. V shed 4 bases, J shed 0 bases, and the junction held 10 bases outside the gene matches. CDR3 in DNA: TGCGCCAGCAGCCCTGAGGACAGGGGGCTACATCCAACTAATGAAAAACTGTTTTTT. Translated: CASSPEDRGLHPTNEKLFF.

J is TRBJ2-2 and V is TRBV30; D is possibly TRBD1 (5 bases). CDR3 size: 12 residues. The germline V and J ends were trimmed by 5 bases and 2 bases, with 6 bases remaining between them. The germline V gene has CDR1 GTSNPN and CDR2 SVGIG (reference sequence). CDR3 DNA: TGTGCCTGGGGACAAAACACCGGGGAGCTGTTTTTT. It specifies CAWGQNTGELFF.

This chain links TRBV10-1 with TRBJ2-3; D is unresolved. Trimming shortened V by 0 bases and J by 0 bases, and 4 bases separated the two germline ends. Germline CDR1 and CDR2: WNHNN and SYGVQD (reference sequence). CDR3 length equals 14 residues. Here the CDR3 reads CASSESASTDTQYF. As DNA, the CDR3 is TGCGCCAGCAGTGAGTCGGCCAGCACAGATACGCAGTATTTT.

This chain's CDR3 is CASSQGRDSSGYTF. The CDR3 nucleotides are TGTGCCAGCAGCCAAGGGAGGGACAGCTCTGGCTACACCTTC. The rearrangement joins TRBV3-1 (or the pseudogene TRBV3-2) to TRBJ1-2; 7 nucleotides agree with TRBD1. V shed 1 base, J shed 7 bases, and the junction held 6 bases outside the gene matches. Germline lookup yields CDR1 LGHDT and CDR2 YNNKEL (reference sequence). This CDR3 has 14 residues.

Notes on this clone: The sample contains more than one DNA sequence encoding this CDR3. The CDR3 loop is CASSYSPRTEAFF. CDR3 nucleotide sequence: TGTGCCAGCAGTTACTCCCCTCGCACTGAAGCTTTCTTT. This rearrangement joins TRBV6-5 to TRBJ1-1; D is ambiguous. Germline V gives CDR1 MNHEY, CDR2 SVGAGI. This CDR3 contains 13 residues. V lost 0 bases and J 4 bases, leaving 6 bases between the germline ends.

The gene calls are TRBV28 and TRBJ1-2, with D possibly matching TRBD1 (5 bases). This CDR3 is 13 amino acids long. Germline CDR1 and CDR2: MDHEN and SYDVKM. V gave up 6 bases and J gave up 8 bases, with 16 bases separating them. The CDR3 region is CASRTFGASGYTF. The CDR3 nucleotides read TGTGCCAGCAGGACGTTTGGGGCTTCGGGCTACACCTTC.

The chain has TRBV27 and TRBJ2-1, with a tentative D call TRBD1 (6 bases). The CDR3 extends over 16 amino acids. The V and J ends lost 2 bases and 5 bases respectively, with 16 bases between them. CDR1 and CDR2 (germline): MNHEY, SMNVEV (reference sequence). The DNA of the CDR3 is TGTGCCAGCAGTTTAAGTTACAGGGCAATCCACAATGAGCAGTTCTTC. This encodes CASSLSYRAIHNEQFF.

This chain links TRBV5-1 with TRBJ2-2; 11 bases map to TRBD2. Germline V CDR1 and CDR2: SGHRS, YFSETQ. CDR3 length equals 17 residues. The V segment lost 4 bases and the J segment 2 bases; nucleotides outside the gene matches: 7. The CDR3 here is CASSRRLAGFNTGELFF. The CDR3 bases are TGCGCCAGCAGCCGGAGACTAGCGGGATTTAACACCGGGGAGCTGTTTTTT.

The rearrangement joins TRBV21-1 to TRBJ2-1; the tabulated D call, TRBD2, remains unverified against the DNA. TRBV21-1 is reported as a pseudogene. This CDR3 is built from 11 residues. The CDR3 loop reads CASRSYNEQFF. The DNA for the CDR3 is TGTGCCAGCCGCTCCTACAATGAGCAGTTCTTC.